This paragraph covers one T cell receptor beta chain sequence. Original processing notes: Amplification of reference gene primers provided the estimated nucleated cell counts. This table comes from immunoSEQ multiplex PCR, and its TCRdb copy is limited to in-frame clones, with some not included. The V and J calls and the clone size are those of that table, but D and trimming were determined from the DNA. Among under 150,000 clones, around 89% were seen once, and the ten largest hold 28%. This sample is part of a study of blood T cell repertoires in COVID-19. The sequence derives from a human donor in a cohort sampled during active COVID-19. The sequencing input was peripheral blood.

For the CDR3, the DNA is TGCAGCGTTGAAGGGGGCCATGGCTACACCTTC. It yields the protein CSVEGGHGYTF. The rearrangement joins TRBV29-1 to TRBJ1-2, with D possibly TRBD1 on 5 matching bases. The CDR3 totals 11 residues. V dropped 1 base and J dropped 6 bases, with 6 bases sitting between them. The germline V gene encodes CDR1 SQVTM and CDR2 ANQGSEA.